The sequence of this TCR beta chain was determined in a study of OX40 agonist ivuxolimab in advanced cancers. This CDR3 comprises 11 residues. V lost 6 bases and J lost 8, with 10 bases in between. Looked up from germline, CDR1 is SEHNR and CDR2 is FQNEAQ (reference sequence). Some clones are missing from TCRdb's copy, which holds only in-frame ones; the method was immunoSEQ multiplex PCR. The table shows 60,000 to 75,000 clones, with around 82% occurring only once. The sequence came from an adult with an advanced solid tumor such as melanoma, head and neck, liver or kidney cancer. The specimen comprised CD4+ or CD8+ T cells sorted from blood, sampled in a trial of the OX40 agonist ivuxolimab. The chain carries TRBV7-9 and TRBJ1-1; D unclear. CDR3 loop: CASSSWAEAFF. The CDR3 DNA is TGTGCCAGCAGTTCGTGGGCAGAAGCTTTCTTT.